The clone carrying this TCR beta chain was picked up one time. Method: immunoSEQ multiplex PCR; TCRdb's copy keeps in-frame clones and lacks some. The sample contains approximately 7,200 clones, around 98% of which appear only once. The entry originates in a study of naive CD8 T cells in extremely preterm neonates. Deliveries were elective term cesareans at roughly 37-43 weeks, with no labor or membrane rupture. Pregnancies with fetal demise, active maternal HSV infection or known maternal HIV were excluded. Sorted cells: live naive CD8+ T cells, CD45RA+CCR7+, Annexin V-negative. V shed 2 bases, J shed 3 bases, and the junction held 5 bases outside the gene matches. The CDR3 loop spans 14 amino acids. Germline assignment: CDR1 GTSNPN and CDR2 SVGIG (reference sequence).

This receptor was obtained from a newborn in good health. Sequencing was performed on naive CD8+ T cells from cord blood. The chain employs TRBV30 and TRBJ2-3; 7 nucleotides agree with TRBD1. The CDR3 sequence is CAWSTGVGTDTQYF. The CDR3, as DNA: TGTGCCTGGAGTACAGGGGTGGGTACAGATACGCAGTATTTT.